Below are 20 T cell receptor beta chains sequenced from a single sample in a study of cytomegalovirus exposure and HLA in healthy donors. Vbeta (60) and Jbeta (13) primers were used in the PCR. Some clones are missing from TCRdb's copy, which holds only in-frame ones; the method was immunoSEQ multiplex PCR. The repertoire holds under 200,000 clones, 65% to 70% seen once, with roughly 4.4% in the top ten. The sample taken for sequencing was PBMCs. These receptors came from a woman between 18 and 29 years old in good health and CMV-seropositive.

The chain uses TRBV15 and TRBJ1-1; 7 bases are a match to TRBD1. Germline V gene data show CDR1 as LNHNV and CDR2 as YYDKDF (reference sequence). The CDR3 has 15 residues. V lost 5 bases to trimming and J lost 1 base; unmatched junction nucleotides: 7. The CDR3 DNA sequence: TGTGCCACCAGCCTACGGACAGGAGGGAACACTGAAGCTTTCTTT. Translated, it gives CATSLRTGGNTEAFF.

The chain uses TRBV7-6 and TRBJ2-3; weak D call: TRBD2 (7 bases). The V gene's germline CDR1 is SGHVS and CDR2 FNYEAQ. This CDR3 spans 15 amino acids. The V gene lost 3 bases and the J gene lost 2 bases, with 12 bases spanning the gap. The DNA of the CDR3 is TGTGCCAGCAGCTTCCGGGGGGCCTCCACAGATACGCAGTATTTT. Its protein is CASSFRGASTDTQYF.

V gene TRBV6-1 combines with J gene TRBJ2-3, with 9 bases matching TRBD2. From germline, CDR1 is MNHNS and CDR2 SASEGT. CDR3 length: 16 amino acids. The J segment lost 6 bases and the V segment lost 0 bases, leaving 7 bases of the junction unmatched. In nucleotides, the CDR3 is TGTGCCAGCAGTGAAGCGGGTAGCGGGAGCTCGGATACGCAGTATTTT. Its protein is CASSEAGSGSSDTQYF.

J is TRBJ2-3 and V is TRBV9, with 7 bases matching TRBD2. Germline CDR1 SGDLS, CDR2 YYNGEE. The CDR3 is 14 amino acids. V trimming: 3 bases; J trimming: 6 bases; junction bases outside the gene matches: 7. The DNA of the CDR3 is TGTGCCAGCAGCGCAGGACTAGGGCCGGATACGCAGTATTTT. This gives the protein CASSAGLGPDTQYF. Combining the CDR3 with reference TRBV9 and TRBJ2-3 gives the whole variable domain DSGVTQTPKHLITATGQRVTLRCSPRSGDLSVYWYQQSLDQGLQFLIQYYNGEERAKGNILERFSAQQFPDLHSELNLSSLELGDSALYFCASSAGLGPDTQYFGPGTRLTVL.

The V and J genes are TRBV7-6 and TRBJ2-7; 7 positions match TRBD2. Germline assignment: CDR1 SGHVS and CDR2 FNYEAQ. This CDR3 is 14 amino acids long. Trimming took 2 bases from V and 5 from J; bases not matched to a gene: 6. Written as DNA, the CDR3 is TGTGCCAGCAGCTTATCGCTAGCGGCGGACGAGCAGTACTTC. It is translated as CASSLSLAADEQYF. Filled out from reference TRBV7-6 and TRBJ2-7, the complete variable domain reads GAGVSQSPRYKVTKRGQDVALRCDPISGHVSLYWYRQALGQGPEFLTYFNYEAQQDKSGLPNDRFSAERPEGSISTLTIQRTEQRDSAMYRCASSLSLAADEQYFGPGTRLTVT.

J is TRBJ1-3 and V is TRBV7-8, with D possibly TRBD1 on 6 matching bases. Germline values: CDR1 SGHVS, CDR2 FQNEAQ. The CDR3 spans 16 residues. V gave up 0 bases and J gave up 2 bases, with 11 bases separating them. CDR3: CASSLATGLAGNTIYF. DNA for the CDR3: TGTGCCAGCAGCTTAGCTACAGGGTTGGCTGGAAACACCATATATTTT.

The V and J genes are TRBV7-8 and TRBJ1-2; weak D call: TRBD1 (5 bases). CDR3 length: 13 residues. Trimming shortened V by 1 base and J by 8 bases, and 11 bases separated the two germline ends. The germline gives CDR1 SGHVS, CDR2 FQNEAQ. This CDR3 is CASSLEPKGGYTF. DNA of the CDR3: TGTGCCAGCAGCTTAGAACCTAAGGGGGGCTACACCTTC.

V usage is TRBV30 and J usage is TRBJ1-2; TRBD1 is a possible D gene (5 bases). CDR3 length equals 14 residues. V was shortened by 4 bases and J by 4 bases, with 16 bases between the two germline ends. CDR1 and CDR2 (germline): GTSNPN, SVGIG (reference sequence). CDR3 sequence reads: CAWTKPDTAYGYTF. DNA of the CDR3: TGTGCCTGGACCAAACCGGACACGGCCTATGGCTACACCTTC.

This clone was counted a few times. J is TRBJ1-3 and V is TRBV25-1, with D hard to call. The CDR3 is 16 amino acids. V lost 3 bases, J lost 0 bases, and 12 bases lay in between. Germline assignment: CDR1 MGHDK and CDR2 SYGVNS. The chain's CDR3 is CASSELQTSSGNTIYF. DNA for the CDR3: TGTGCCAGCAGTGAGCTACAGACTAGCTCTGGAAACACCATATATTTT. Full variable domain (missing parts from reference TRBV25-1 and TRBJ1-3): EADIYQTPRYLVIGTGKKITLECSQTMGHDKMYWYQQDPGMELHLIHYSYGVNSTEKGDLSSESTVSRIRTEHFPLTLESARPSHTSQYLCASSELQTSSGNTIYFGEGSWLTVV.

V is TRBV13 and J is TRBJ1-2; D remains ambiguous. This CDR3 region has 14 residues. The germline V and J ends were trimmed by 5 bases and 4 bases, with 14 bases remaining between them. Germline-derived CDR1 and CDR2 are PRHDT and FYEKMQ (reference sequence). CDR3 amino acids: CASSQGLGGYGYTF. The CDR3 nucleotides read TGTGCCAGCAGCCAAGGCTTGGGAGGCTATGGCTACACCTTC. The whole variable domain, remainder taken from reference TRBV13 and TRBJ1-2, is AAGVIQSPRHLIKEKRETATLKCYPIPRHDTVYWYQQGPGQDPQFLISFYEKMQSDKGSIPDRFSAQQFSDYHSELNMSSLELGDSALYFCASSQGLGGYGYTFGSGTRLTVV.

This clone is a singleton in its sample. CDR3 nucleotide sequence: TGTGCCAGCAGCTTGCTTAGCGCGGCCTACGAGCAGTACTTC. This codes for CASSLLSAAYEQYF. The genes are TRBV5-6 and TRBJ2-5, with D maybe TRBD2 (5 bases). The end of the DNA is better explained by TRBJ2-7, so the J call may be wrong. This CDR3 has 14 residues. In germline, CDR1 is SGHDT, CDR2 YYEEEE.

This clone was seen a handful of times. The V call is TRBV27, the J call TRBJ1-5; D not resolved. The CDR3 is 14 residues long. CDR1 and CDR2 from the germline V gene are MNHEY and SMNVEV (reference sequence). V lost 6 bases and J lost 0, with 9 bases in between. CDR3 region: CASSRSYSNQPQHF. The CDR3 DNA reads as TGTGCCAGCAGCCGGTCATATAGCAATCAGCCCCAGCATTTT.

This clone was seen a few times. This chain joins TRBV4-1 and TRBJ2-1, with 12 bases identical to TRBD2. The CDR3 runs 19 residues. V shed 1 base, J shed 4 bases, and the junction held 11 bases outside the gene matches. The V gene's germline CDR1 is MGHRA and CDR2 YSYEKL. The CDR3 region is CASSQGLAGVDIVYNEQFF. CDR3 nucleotide sequence: TGCGCCAGCAGCCAAGGACTAGCGGGAGTTGATATCGTATACAATGAGCAGTTCTTC.

The chain couples TRBV5-4 to TRBJ1-2; D may be TRBD1 (5 bases). The V and J ends lost 0 bases and 4 bases respectively, with 7 bases between them. The CDR3 sequence is 13 residues long. Germline lookup yields CDR1 SGHNT and CDR2 YYREEE (reference sequence). The CDR3 loop reads CASSLVTAYGYTF. CDR3 nucleotide sequence: TGTGCCAGCAGCTTGGTGACAGCCTATGGCTACACCTTC.

The CDR3: CASSHDLRTSGRQGQYF. The CDR3 nucleotides are TGCGCCAGCAGCCATGACCTACGGACTAGCGGGAGGCAAGGGCAGTACTTC. The V gene is TRBV4-1, the J gene TRBJ2-7, with 14 bases matching TRBD2. Germline V gene lookup returns CDR1 MGHRA and CDR2 YSYEKL. V dropped 3 bases and J dropped 9; count of bases not matched to a gene: 13. The CDR3 has 17 residues.

V and J are TRBV6-5 and TRBJ1-5, with 9 bases fitting TRBD1. The CDR3 has 15 amino acids. V lost 7 bases and J lost 7; bases outside the gene matches: 11. CDR1 MNHEY and CDR2 SVGAGI come from the germline V gene. The chain's CDR3 is CASKARDRVWQPQHF. The CDR3 DNA is TGTGCCAGCAAGGCCCGGGACAGGGTTTGGCAGCCCCAGCATTTT.

The chain couples TRBV30 to TRBJ2-3; 13 bases are a match to TRBD2. The germline V gene has CDR1 GTSNPN and CDR2 SVGIG (reference sequence). The CDR3 sequence is 15 residues long. Trimming cost V 7 bases and J 4 bases; bases outside gene matches: 8. CDR3 DNA sequence: TGTGCCTCACCACCCACTAGCGGGGGGGCAGATACGCAGTATTTT. Amino acids: CASPPTSGGADTQYF.

This clone appeared once. This rearrangement joins TRBV18 to TRBJ2-5; TRBD2 agrees at 8 bases. CDR3 length: 15 amino acids. With 3 bases clipped from V and 7 bases from J, the junction kept 10 bases outside the gene matches. Germline V gene sequence: CDR1 KGHSH, CDR2 LQKENI. The CDR3: CASSPTPQGLGTQYF. The DNA for the CDR3 is TGTGCCAGCTCACCCACCCCACAGGGACTAGGGACCCAGTACTTC.

This clone was counted between two and nine times. The V call is TRBV4-2, the J call TRBJ2-3; 11 bases map to TRBD2. The CDR3 covers 18 residues. CDR1 and CDR2 from the germline V gene are LGHNA and YNFKEQ. Losses at the gene ends were 0 bases for V and 2 bases for J; bases not matched to a gene: 7. The CDR3 DNA follows: TGTGCCAGCAGCCAAGATTTGACTAGCGGGGCGATCACAGATACGCAGTATTTT. Amino acid sequence: CASSQDLTSGAITDTQYF.

V and J are TRBV18 and TRBJ2-3, with no clear D. V lost 0 bases and J 5 bases, leaving 6 bases between the germline ends. CDR1 KGHSH and CDR2 LQKENI come from the germline V gene. CDR3 length: 13 residues. The CDR3 here is CASSPPSGDTQYF. CDR3 in DNA: TGTGCCAGCTCACCACCCTCGGGAGATACGCAGTATTTT.